The clone carrying this TCR beta chain came up once. Its antigen is not known. PCR involved 60 Vbeta and 13 Jbeta primers. Sequencing used immunoSEQ multiplex PCR; TCRdb keeps in-frame clones, though not all of them. The sample includes about 210,000 clones, about 85% of them seen just once. The data were taken from a study of cytomegalovirus exposure and HLA in healthy donors. Study-level results: As a later analysis showed, a missense DCLRE1C variant was linked to trimming of TCR beta V- and J-genes.

Unmatched junction bases numbered 3, after V lost 2 bases and J lost 0 bases. Germline V CDR1 and CDR2: SGHTA, FQGNSA. This CDR3 has 16 amino acids. The TCR originated in a boy aged 2 to 10 in good health and CMV-seronegative. The rearrangement joins TRBV7-2 to TRBJ2-2; 7 positions agree with TRBD2. Sequences were obtained from PBMCs. CDR3 sequence reads: CASSLWGGANTGELFF. The CDR3, as DNA: TGTGCCAGCAGCTTATGGGGGGGGGCGAACACCGGGGAGCTGTTTTTT.